This TCR beta chain comes out of a study of naive CD8 T cells in extremely preterm neonates. Profiled with immunoSEQ multiplex PCR; TCRdb holds only in-frame clones, not every one. The repertoire holds approximately 6,000 clones, under 99% seen once, with 0.4% in the top ten. CDR1 is SEHNR and CDR2 is FQNEAQ in the germline V gene (reference sequence). After removal of 1 base from V and 4 bases from J, the junction contained 0 bases not matched to a gene. The CDR3 sequence is 15 residues long. Deliveries were elective term cesareans at roughly 37-43 weeks, with no labor or membrane rupture. Study results and limitations: Preterm neonate repertoires were significantly less rich by iChao1 than others. Compared with older groups, preterm CDR3s were shorter, with fewer N additions and less trimming.

Turning to this clone: Its matching antigen is unknown.

Sequencing input: naive CD8+ T cells from cord blood. The sequence was obtained from a newborn in good health. The gene calls are TRBV7-9 and TRBJ2-3, with 12 bases that match TRBD2. The CDR3 DNA reads as TGTGCCAGCAGCTTAGGGACTAGCGGGGCAGATACGCAGTATTTT. This encodes CASSLGTSGADTQYF. Looking up the rest from reference TRBV7-9 and TRBJ2-3 gives the full variable domain: DTGVSQNPRHKITKRGQNVTFRCDPISEHNRLYWYRQTLGQGPEFLTYFQNEAQLEKSRLLSDRFSAERPKGSFSTLEIQRTEQGDSAMYLCASSLGTSGADTQYFGPGTRLTVL.